Following are 9 T cell receptor beta chains from one sample sequenced in a study of graft-versus-host responses after intestinal transplantation. Plating combined some 200,000 CFSE-labeled responder cells with some 200,000 irradiated, violet-dye-labeled stimulator cells. TCRdb's table, derived via immunoSEQ multiplex PCR, lists solely in-frame clones and lacks some. In the table there are around 21,000 clones, 33% of which are singletons. The sequenced sample was alloreactive CD8+ T cells from a mixed lymphocyte reaction culture, obtained before intestinal transplant. Subset described: CFSE-low proliferating T cells sorted from roughly six-day pre-transplant mixed lymphocyte reaction (GvH or HvG direction). Receptors were obtained from a human patient who received an intestinal transplant.

This clone was observed a few times. The chain combines TRBV7-3 with TRBJ2-7, with 9 positions matching TRBD1. In germline, CDR1 is SGHTA, CDR2 FQGTGA. The CDR3 is 15 amino acids. Trimming took 4 bases from V and 2 from J; bases not matched to a gene: 6. The CDR3 DNA reads TGTGCCAGCAGCTCCGGGACAGGGAATCCCTACGAGCAGTACTTC. Translation: CASSSGTGNPYEQYF.

The chain recombines TRBV28 with TRBJ1-6; 7 nucleotides line up with TRBD1. The junction had 15 bases not matched to a gene; V was cut back by 6 bases and J by 7 bases. Germline assignment: CDR1 MDHEN and CDR2 SYDVKM. This CDR3 spans 17 amino acids. CDR3 sequence (DNA): TGTGCCAGCAGATTAGACAGGGTTACTAGGATAAATTCACCCCTCCACTTT. It specifies CASRLDRVTRINSPLHF.

The V and J genes are TRBV4-3 and TRBJ2-5, with a tentative D call TRBD1 (5 bases). The ends were cut back, 1 base at V and 1 base at J, with 10 bases in the middle. The germline gives CDR1 LGHNA, CDR2 YSLEER. CDR3 length: 15 amino acids. The CDR3 region has the DNA TGCGCCAGCAGCCAAGTCTGGGGCCGCCAAGAGACCCAGTACTTC. Translating gives CASSQVWGRQETQYF.

This chain links TRBV7-6 with TRBJ2-7, with 11 bases identical to TRBD2. Germline-derived CDR1 and CDR2 are SGHVS and FNYEAQ. The trim removed 5 bases at V and 6 bases at J, leaving 9 bases unmatched. The CDR3 has 15 amino acids. CDR3 coding DNA: TGTGCCAGCAGCCCAGGCCTAGCGGGAGGAGGCGAGCAGTACTTC. This codes for CASSPGLAGGGEQYF.

This clone was picked up a small number of times. The chain employs TRBV12-1 and TRBJ2-1; the table's D call, TRBD2, was not checked against the DNA. TRBV12-1 is a pseudogene. The CDR3 has 11 amino acids. The CDR3 loop is CASSFSDEQFF. The CDR3 nucleotides are TGTGCCAGCAGCTTTAGCGATGAGCAGTTCTTC.

The sample holds a few counts of this clone. The chain carries TRBV4-3 and TRBJ1-2; D remains ambiguous. Germline loops: CDR1 LGHNA, CDR2 YSLEER. This CDR3 comprises 15 residues. Trimming removed 0 bases from V and 2 bases from J, with 10 bases in between. Here the CDR3 DNA reads TGCGCCAGCAGCCAAGAACCGGAAATAAACTATGGCTACACCTTC. This codes for CASSQEPEINYGYTF.

This clone was detected only once. This chain connects TRBV10-3 to TRBJ2-7; tentative D call: TRBD1 (6 bases). Germline-derived CDR1 and CDR2 are ENHRY and SYGVKD. This CDR3 is 13 amino acids long. Trimming removed 2 bases from V and 6 bases from J, with 11 bases in between. CDR3 residues: CAISEAGVSEQYF. CDR3 bases: TGTGCCATCAGTGAGGCAGGGGTGAGCGAGCAGTACTTC.

This clone showed up just a few times. This chain joins TRBV6-5 and TRBJ1-2; weak D call: TRBD1 (5 bases). Trimming removed 0 bases at V and 7 bases at J, with 12 bases between. This CDR3 spans 14 amino acids. Per germline, CDR1 MNHEY and CDR2 SVGAGI. The CDR3 DNA reads as TGTGCCAGCAGTTACTCGGGAGGGGTTGGTGGCTACACCTTC. Translating gives CASSYSGGVGGYTF.

The V and J genes are TRBV6-5 and TRBJ2-1; 8 positions match TRBD1. Germline V gene lookup returns CDR1 MNHEY and CDR2 SVGAGI. Trimming took 6 bases from V and 14 from J; bases not matched to a gene: 9. The CDR3 loop spans 12 amino acids. CDR3 residues: CASSPHPGQEFF. In DNA form, the CDR3 reads TGTGCCAGCAGCCCTCATCCGGGACAGGAGTTCTTC.